This TCR beta chain was sequenced for a study of beta chain features in type 1 diabetes. Findings and limits, study-wide: A greater similarity of naive, central memory and Treg TCRB repertoires was seen among patients than among healthy donors. The study found moderately but significantly shorter TCRB CDR3s in all four CD4+ subsets of Type 1 diabetes patients.

The length of the CDR3 is 16 residues. J lost 2 bases, V lost 6 bases, and 10 bases had no gene match. Germline loops: CDR1 SGHTA, CDR2 FQGNSA. TCRB transcripts that were expressed got sequenced, as all of the isolated RNA had been reverse transcribed. Clones were sequenced by immunoSEQ multiplex PCR, and TCRdb holds only the in-frame ones, with some missing. This sample has about 650,000 clones; 9.5% to 15% occur once, and the top ten carry around 0.12%. Details on this clone: Its antigen is unidentified.

One heparinised blood draw, averaging approximately 0.11 L, came from each donor. V gene TRBV7-2 combines with J gene TRBJ2-3, with 8 bases aligning to TRBD2. Sequencing was performed on naive CD4+ T cells from blood. The clonotype was recovered from a man aged 25 to 45 with type 1 diabetes. CDR3 amino acids: CASSPLGRGDTDTQYF. As DNA, the CDR3 is TGTGCCAGCAGTCCCTTGGGGCGGGGGGACACAGATACGCAGTATTTT.